This T cell receptor (beta chain) is drawn from a study of sequential checkpoint blockade in melanoma. Treatment meaning: randomized to nivolumab then ipilimumab (arm A) or the reverse (arm B). The table came from immunoSEQ multiplex PCR; TCRdb's copy has only in-frame clones and leaves some out. Here the sample spans 10,000 to 15,000 clones, around 20% being singletons. The CDR3 sequence is 16 residues long. Trimming took 0 bases from V and 3 from J, leaving 14 bases between them. CDR1 is SGHRS and CDR2 is YFSETQ in the germline V gene. The receptor comes from a human donor with melanoma. The chain links TRBV5-1 to TRBJ2-3; D unresolved. Sequencing used tumor tissue (inferred from file names), obtained from a patient given nivolumab and ipilimumab in sequence. Here the CDR3 reads CASSLAVQRKTDTQYF. The CDR3 DNA reads as TGCGCCAGCAGCTTGGCCGTTCAGCGCAAGACAGATACGCAGTATTTT.